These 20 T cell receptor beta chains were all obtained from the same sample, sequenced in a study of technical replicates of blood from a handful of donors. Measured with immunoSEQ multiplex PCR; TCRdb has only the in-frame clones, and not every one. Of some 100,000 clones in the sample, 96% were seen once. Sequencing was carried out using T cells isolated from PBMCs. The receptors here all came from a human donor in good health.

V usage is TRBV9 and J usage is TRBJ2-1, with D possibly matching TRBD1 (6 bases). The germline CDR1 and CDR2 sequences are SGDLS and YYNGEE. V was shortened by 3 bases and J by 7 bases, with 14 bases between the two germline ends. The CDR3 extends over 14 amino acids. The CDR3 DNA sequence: TGTGCCAGCAGCGGGGGGCCCCGGACAAATGAGCAGTTCTTC. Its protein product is CASSGGPRTNEQFF.

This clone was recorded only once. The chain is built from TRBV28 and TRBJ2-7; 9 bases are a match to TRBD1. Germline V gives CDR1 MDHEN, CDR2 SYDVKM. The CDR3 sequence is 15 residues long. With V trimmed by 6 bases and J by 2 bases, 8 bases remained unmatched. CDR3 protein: CASSLTGGLAYEQYF. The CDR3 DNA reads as TGTGCCAGCAGCCTAACAGGGGGCTTGGCCTACGAGCAGTACTTC.

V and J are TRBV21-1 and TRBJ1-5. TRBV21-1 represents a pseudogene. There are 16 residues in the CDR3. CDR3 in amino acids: CASSAQGGGSNQPQHF. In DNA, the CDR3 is TGTGCCAGCAGCGCCCAAGGGGGGGGTAGCAATCAGCCCCAGCATTTT.

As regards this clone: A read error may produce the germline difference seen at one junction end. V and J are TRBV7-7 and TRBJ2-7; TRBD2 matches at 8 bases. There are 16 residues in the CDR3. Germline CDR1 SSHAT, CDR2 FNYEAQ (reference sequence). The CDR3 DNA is TGTGCTAGCACGCGCCGATTCCGGGGGGGTATCTACGAGCAGTACTTC. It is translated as CASTRRFRGGIYEQYF. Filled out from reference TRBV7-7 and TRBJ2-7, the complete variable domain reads GAGVSQSPRYKVTKRGQDVTLRCDPISSHATLYWYQQALGQGPEFLTYFNYEAQPDKSGLPSDRFSAERPEGSISTLTIQRTEQRDSAMYRCASTRRFRGGIYEQYFGPGTRLTVT.

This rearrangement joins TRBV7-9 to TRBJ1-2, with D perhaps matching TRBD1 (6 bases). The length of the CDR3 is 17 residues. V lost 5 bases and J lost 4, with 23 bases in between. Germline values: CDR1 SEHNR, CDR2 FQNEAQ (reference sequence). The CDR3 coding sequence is TGTGCCAGCAGCCCCAGCTCAGGGGCAGGGGTTTTCTATGGCTACACCTTC. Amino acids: CASSPSSGAGVFYGYTF.

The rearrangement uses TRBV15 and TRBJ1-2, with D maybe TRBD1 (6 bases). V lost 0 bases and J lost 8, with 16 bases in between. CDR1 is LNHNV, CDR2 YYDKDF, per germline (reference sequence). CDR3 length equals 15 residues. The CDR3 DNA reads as TGTGCCACCAGCAGAGACAGGGGCGCCTCAGTCGGCTACACCTTC. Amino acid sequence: CATSRDRGASVGYTF.

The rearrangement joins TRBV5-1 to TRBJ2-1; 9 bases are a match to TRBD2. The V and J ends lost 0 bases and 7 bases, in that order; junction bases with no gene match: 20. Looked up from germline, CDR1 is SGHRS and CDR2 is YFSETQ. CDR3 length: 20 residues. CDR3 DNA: TGCGCCAGCAGCTTGGCCCAGGGGACTTTCCTAGCGGGAAGGTGGAATGAGCAGTTCTTC. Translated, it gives CASSLAQGTFLAGRWNEQFF.

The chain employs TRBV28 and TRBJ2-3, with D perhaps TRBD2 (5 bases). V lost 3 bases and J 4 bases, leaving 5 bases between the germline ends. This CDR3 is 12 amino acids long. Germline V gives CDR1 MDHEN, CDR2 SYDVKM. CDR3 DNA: TGTGCCAGCAGTTTTAGCGCAGATACGCAGTATTTT. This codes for CASSFSADTQYF.

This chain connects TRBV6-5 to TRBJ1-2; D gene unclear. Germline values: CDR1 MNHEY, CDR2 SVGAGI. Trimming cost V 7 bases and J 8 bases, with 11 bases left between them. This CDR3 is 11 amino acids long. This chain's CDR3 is CASNGVLGYTF. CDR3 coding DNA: TGTGCCAGCAACGGGGTTTTAGGCTACACCTTC.

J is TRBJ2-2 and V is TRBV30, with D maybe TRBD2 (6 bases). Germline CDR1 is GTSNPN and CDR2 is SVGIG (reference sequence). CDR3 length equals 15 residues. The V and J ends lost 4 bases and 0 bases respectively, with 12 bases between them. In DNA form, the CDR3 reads TGTGCCTGGAAAATAGGCGGGACGAACACCGGGGAGCTGTTTTTT. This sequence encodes CAWKIGGTNTGELFF.

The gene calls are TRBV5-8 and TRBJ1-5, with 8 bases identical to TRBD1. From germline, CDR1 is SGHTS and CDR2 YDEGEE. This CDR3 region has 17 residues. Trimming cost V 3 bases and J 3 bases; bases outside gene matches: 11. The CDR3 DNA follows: TGTGCCAGCAGCTCGTCCACCGGGACAGGCTACAATCAGCCCCAGCATTTT. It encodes CASSSSTGTGYNQPQHF.

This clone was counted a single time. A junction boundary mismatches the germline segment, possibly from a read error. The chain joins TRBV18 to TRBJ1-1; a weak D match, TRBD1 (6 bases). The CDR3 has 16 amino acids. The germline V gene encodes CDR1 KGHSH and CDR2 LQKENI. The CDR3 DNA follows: TGTGCCACCTCAAGGGGTTTTGGGGGCTTGTACACTGAAGCTTTCTTT. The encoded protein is CATSRGFGGLYTEAFF. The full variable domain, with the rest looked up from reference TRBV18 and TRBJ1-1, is NAGVMQNPRHLVRRRGQEARLRCSPMKGHSHVYWYRQLPEEGLKFMVYLQKENIIDESGMPKERFSAEFPKEGPSILRIQQVVRGDSAAYFCATSRGFGGLYTEAFFGQGTRLTVV.

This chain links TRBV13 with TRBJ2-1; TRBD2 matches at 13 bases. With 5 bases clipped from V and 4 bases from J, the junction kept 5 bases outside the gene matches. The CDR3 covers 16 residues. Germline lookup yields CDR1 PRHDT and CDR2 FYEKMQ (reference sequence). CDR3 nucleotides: TGTGCCAGCAGCACAAGACTAGCGGGAGGTTACAATGAGCAGTTCTTC. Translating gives CASSTRLAGGYNEQFF.

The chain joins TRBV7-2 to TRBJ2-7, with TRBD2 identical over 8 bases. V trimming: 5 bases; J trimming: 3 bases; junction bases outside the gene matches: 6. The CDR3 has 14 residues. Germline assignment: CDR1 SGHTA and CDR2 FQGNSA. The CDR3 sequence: CASSATSDFYEQYF. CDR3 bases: TGTGCCAGCAGCGCGACTAGCGATTTCTACGAGCAGTACTTC. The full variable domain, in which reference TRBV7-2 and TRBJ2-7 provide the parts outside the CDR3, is GAGVSQSPSNKVTEKGKDVELRCDPISGHTALYWYRQSLGQGLEFLIYFQGNSAPDKSGLPSDRFSAERTGGSVSTLTIQRTQQEDSAVYLCASSATSDFYEQYFGPGTRLTVT.

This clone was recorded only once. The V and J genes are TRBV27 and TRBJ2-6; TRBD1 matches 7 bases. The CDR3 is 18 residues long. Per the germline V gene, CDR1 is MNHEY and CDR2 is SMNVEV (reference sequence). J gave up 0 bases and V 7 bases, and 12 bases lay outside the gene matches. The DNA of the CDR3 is TGTGCCAGCATGGGCGGTATGGGACAGCTCTCTGGGGCCAACGTCCTGACTTTC. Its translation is CASMGGMGQLSGANVLTF.

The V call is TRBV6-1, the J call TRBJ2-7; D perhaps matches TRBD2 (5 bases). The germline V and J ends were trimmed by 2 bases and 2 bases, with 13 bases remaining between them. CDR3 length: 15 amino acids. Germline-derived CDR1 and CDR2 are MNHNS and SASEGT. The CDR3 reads CASSETVGDTYEQYF. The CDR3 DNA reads TGTGCCAGCAGTGAAACGGTCGGGGATACCTACGAGCAGTACTTC.

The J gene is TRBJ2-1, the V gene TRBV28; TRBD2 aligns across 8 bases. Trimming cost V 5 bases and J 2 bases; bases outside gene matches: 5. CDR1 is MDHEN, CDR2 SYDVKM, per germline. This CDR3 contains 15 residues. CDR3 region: CASSAGRAPYNEQFF. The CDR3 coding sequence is TGTGCCAGCAGTGCCGGGAGGGCACCCTACAATGAGCAGTTCTTC.

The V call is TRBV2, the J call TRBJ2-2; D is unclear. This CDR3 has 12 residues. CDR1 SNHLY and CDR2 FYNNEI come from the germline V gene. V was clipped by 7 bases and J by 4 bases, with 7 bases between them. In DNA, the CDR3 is TGTGCCAGCAAGGCTAGCACCGGGGAGCTGTTTTTT. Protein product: CASKASTGELFF.

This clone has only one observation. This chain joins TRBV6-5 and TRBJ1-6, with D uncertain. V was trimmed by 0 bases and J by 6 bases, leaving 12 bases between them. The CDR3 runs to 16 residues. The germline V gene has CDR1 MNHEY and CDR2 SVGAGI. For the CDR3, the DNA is TGTGCCAGCAGTTACTCCGTCGGAGCCCTTAATTCACCCCTCCACTTT. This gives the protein CASSYSVGALNSPLHF.

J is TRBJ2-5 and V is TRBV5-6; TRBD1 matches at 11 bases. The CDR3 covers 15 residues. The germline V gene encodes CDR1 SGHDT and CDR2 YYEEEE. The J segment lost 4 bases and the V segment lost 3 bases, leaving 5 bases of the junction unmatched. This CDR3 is CASSSGQGARETQYF. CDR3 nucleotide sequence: TGTGCCAGCAGCTCAGGACAGGGGGCGCGAGAGACCCAGTACTTC.